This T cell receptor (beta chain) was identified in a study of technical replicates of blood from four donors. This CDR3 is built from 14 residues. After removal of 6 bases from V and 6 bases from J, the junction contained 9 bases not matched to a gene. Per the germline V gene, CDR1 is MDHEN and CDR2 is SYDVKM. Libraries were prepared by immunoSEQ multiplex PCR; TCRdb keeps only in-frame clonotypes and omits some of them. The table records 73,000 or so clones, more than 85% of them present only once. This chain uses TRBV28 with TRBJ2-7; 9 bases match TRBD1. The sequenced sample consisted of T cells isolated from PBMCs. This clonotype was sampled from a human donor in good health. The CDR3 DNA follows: TGTGCCAGCAGATATTTGACAGGGGGAGGCGAGCAGTACTTC. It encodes CASRYLTGGGEQYF.